The 30 T cell receptor beta chains presented below share a single source sample, sequenced in a study of human T cells and chemical hapten exposure. TCRdb re-called the RACE reads with MiXCR, one entry per CDR3 protein. Of about 380,000 distinct CDR3 sequences listed, 4.8% are singletons. Time point denoted: patch test 1, 2 weeks after DPC sensitization. Treatment: therapeutic diphenylcyclopropenone sensitization with weekly scalp DPC. The sample in question was whole blood, obtained in connection with sensitization to the hapten diphenylcyclopropenone (DPC). The source is a woman aged 50 to 60 with alopecia areata. Some clones in this sample may be carry-over from other donors' samples.

This clonotype has only a few counts. The rearrangement joins TRBV28 to TRBJ2-3; the match to TRBD2 covers 8 bases. The ends lost 3 bases at V and 2 bases at J; junction bases unmatched: 4. The CDR3 totals 15 residues. Germline V gene sequence: CDR1 MDHEN, CDR2 SYDVKM. DNA for the CDR3: TGTGCCAGCAGTTTCGGGGGGGGTCTCACAGATACGCAGTATTTT. Amino acids: CASSFGGGLTDTQYF.

This clonotype was observed many times. The V and J genes are TRBV3-1 and TRBJ2-7; D perhaps matches TRBD2 (6 bases). Trimming removed 4 bases from V and 2 bases from J, with 9 bases in between. Looked up from germline, CDR1 is LGHDT and CDR2 is YNNKEL (reference sequence). The CDR3 covers 13 residues. The CDR3 DNA sequence: TGTGCCAGCAGCCCGGGGGAAGCCTACGAGCAGTACTTC. It codes for CASSPGEAYEQYF.

This clonotype showed up many times. V gene TRBV27 combines with J gene TRBJ2-7; possible D gene TRBD2, 6 bases. The CDR3 spans 14 residues. Germline V gives CDR1 MNHEY, CDR2 SMNVEV (reference sequence). V was shortened by 7 bases and J by 0 bases, with 13 bases between the two germline ends. CDR3 amino acids: CASTRAGSSYEQYF. Here the CDR3 DNA reads TGTGCCAGCACCCGTGCCGGGAGCTCCTACGAGCAGTACTTC.

This clonotype was counted only a few times. The chain joins TRBV2 to TRBJ1-2; a weak D match, TRBD1 (6 bases). This CDR3 comprises 15 residues. The ends were cut back, 7 bases at V and 4 bases at J, with 19 bases in the middle. The germline V gene has CDR1 SNHLY and CDR2 FYNNEI. The CDR3 protein is CASILDSLFSYGYTF. CDR3 coding DNA: TGTGCCAGCATCTTGGACAGCCTTTTTAGCTATGGCTACACCTTC. Looking up the rest from reference TRBV2 and TRBJ1-2 gives the full variable domain: EPEVTQTPSHQVTQMGQEVILRCVPISNHLYFYWYRQILGQKVEFLVSFYNNEISEKSEIFDDQFSVERPDGSNFTLKIRSTKLEDSAMYFCASILDSLFSYGYTFGSGTRLTVV.

This clonotype came up many times. The CDR3 bases are TGTGCCAGCAGTGGAGTAGAGGGCTACAATGAGCAGTTCTTC. It translates to CASSGVEGYNEQFF. V usage is TRBV2 and J usage is TRBJ2-1; weak D call: TRBD2 (5 bases). The germline V gene has CDR1 SNHLY and CDR2 FYNNEI. The CDR3 has 14 amino acids. V was shortened by 4 bases and J by 3 bases, with 10 bases between the two germline ends.

This clonotype was detected ten times or more. The chain recombines TRBV7-9 with TRBJ1-1; D is ambiguous. With 0 bases removed from V and 1 base from J, the gap between germline ends came to 12 bases. Germline V gives CDR1 SEHNR, CDR2 FQNEAQ (reference sequence). The CDR3 spans 16 residues. Here the CDR3 DNA reads TGTGCCAGCAGCTTAGCGGAGGTCAGGCCGAACACTGAAGCTTTCTTT. Translating gives CASSLAEVRPNTEAFF.

This clonotype showed up many times. Compared with germline, one end of the junction differs, possibly owing to a read error. The rearrangement joins TRBV7-6 to TRBJ1-1; 7 nucleotides line up with TRBD1. In germline, CDR1 is SGHVS, CDR2 FNYEAQ. This CDR3 spans 16 amino acids. CDR3 in amino acids: CASSLGSGRGNAEAFF. The CDR3, as DNA: TGTGCCAGCAGCTTAGGTTCGGGCAGGGGGAACGCTGAAGCTTTCTTT. Complete variable domain (other parts from reference TRBV7-6 and TRBJ1-1): GAGVSQSPRYKVTKRGQDVALRCDPISGHVSLYWYRQALGQGPEFLTYFNYEAQQDKSGLPNDRFSAERPEGSISTLTIQRTEQRDSAMYRCASSLGSGRGNAEAFFGQGTRLTVV.

Note on this clonotype: A much bigger clone sits one base away, suggesting this may be a read error. V gene TRBV9 combines with J gene TRBJ2-1; 7 positions match TRBD2. Germline V gene data show CDR1 as SGDLS and CDR2 as YYNGEE. The CDR3 extends over 15 amino acids. CDR3 in amino acids: CASSSQSGTYKEQFF. CDR3 nucleotide sequence: TGTGCCAGCAGCTCCCAGAGCGGGACCTACAAAGAGCAGTTCTTC. Using reference TRBV9 and TRBJ2-1 for the parts outside the CDR3, the full variable domain is DSGVTQTPKHLITATGQRVTLRCSPRSGDLSVYWYQQSLDQGLQFLIQYYNGEERAKGNILERFSAQQFPDLHSELNLSSLELGDSALYFCASSSQSGTYKEQFFGPGTRLTVL.

The table lists this clonotype with a few counts. This rearrangement joins TRBV7-2 to TRBJ2-5, with 11 bases aligning to TRBD1. The J segment lost 9 bases and the V segment lost 5 bases, leaving 5 bases of the junction unmatched. The CDR3 contains 13 residues. CDR1 is SGHTA and CDR2 is FQGNSA in the germline V gene. Here the CDR3 DNA reads TGTGCCAGCAGCCCGGGACAGGGGGAGCCCCAGTACTTC. Its translation: CASSPGQGEPQYF.

This clonotype has ten or more counts. The chain carries TRBV29-1 and TRBJ2-3, with D possibly matching TRBD1 (6 bases). The CDR3 length is 15 residues. Per the germline V gene, CDR1 is SQVTM and CDR2 is ANQGSEA. The V and J ends lost 0 bases and 0 bases respectively, with 10 bases between them. CDR3: CSVEDLGGSTDTQYF. The CDR3 DNA follows: TGCAGCGTTGAAGATCTAGGGGGAAGCACAGATACGCAGTATTTT.

This clonotype was counted ten times or more. CDR3 sequence (DNA): TGTGCCAGCAGCCAAGGTCGGGGAAGCACAGATACGCAGTATTTT. It yields the protein CASSQGRGSTDTQYF. The V and J genes are TRBV4-2 and TRBJ2-3, with D possibly TRBD2 on 5 matching bases. This CDR3 region has 15 residues. The V end was cut by 1 base, the J end by 0 bases, with 8 bases between. Germline CDR1 is LGHNA and CDR2 is YNFKEQ.

This clonotype was observed at least ten times. The chain is built from TRBV29-1 and TRBJ2-3; 12 nucleotides agree with TRBD2. Germline V gives CDR1 SQVTM, CDR2 ANQGSEA. After removal of 7 bases from V and 4 bases from J, the junction contained 12 bases not matched to a gene. This CDR3 spans 16 amino acids. The CDR3 sequence is CSGRKRGTSGPDTQYF. In DNA, the CDR3 is TGCAGCGGTAGAAAAAGGGGGACTAGCGGGCCAGATACGCAGTATTTT.

This clonotype has at least ten counts. The chain employs TRBV24-1 and TRBJ2-3; 9 bases line up with TRBD2. The CDR3 extends over 20 amino acids. The V and J ends lost 4 bases and 0 bases, in that order; junction bases with no gene match: 16. Germline assignment: CDR1 KGHDR and CDR2 SFDVKD. This CDR3 reads CATSDPFTSGSRSSTDTQYF. The DNA for the CDR3 is TGTGCCACCAGTGACCCCTTTACTAGCGGGTCCCGGTCTAGCACAGATACGCAGTATTTT.

V gene TRBV12-3 or TRBV12-4 combines with J gene TRBJ1-1; TRBD1 matches at 7 bases. The length of the CDR3 is 14 residues. The trim removed 6 bases at V and 3 bases at J, leaving 7 bases unmatched. The CDR3 sequence: CASRNVDRDTEAFF. CDR3 DNA: TGTGCCAGCAGAAACGTTGACAGGGACACTGAAGCTTTCTTT.

The rearrangement joins TRBV28 to TRBJ2-7; 9 nucleotides agree with TRBD2. Germline assignment: CDR1 MDHEN and CDR2 SYDVKM. This CDR3 is 17 amino acids long. V lost 4 bases, J lost 2 bases, and 12 bases stayed unmatched. CDR3 sequence: CASSSKSLAGGPYEQYF. As DNA, the CDR3 is TGTGCCAGCAGTTCCAAGTCACTAGCGGGCGGGCCCTACGAGCAGTACTTC.

This clonotype has more than one count but fewer than ten. This chain uses TRBV29-1 with TRBJ2-3; 7 nucleotides agree with TRBD1. The CDR3 covers 13 residues. Trimming removed 5 bases from V and 2 bases from J; junction bases left unmatched: 4. The germline V gene encodes CDR1 SQVTM and CDR2 ANQGSEA. CDR3 protein: CSVTGDNTDTQYF. DNA for the CDR3: TGCAGCGTTACAGGGGATAACACAGATACGCAGTATTTT.

The J gene is TRBJ2-1, the V gene TRBV19, with 9 bases identical to TRBD2. Per the germline V gene, CDR1 is LNHDA and CDR2 is SQIVND (reference sequence). This CDR3 has 15 residues. V shed 4 bases, J shed 8 bases, and the junction held 9 bases outside the gene matches. CDR3 sequence (DNA): TGTGCCAGTAGTAGTCAAGCGGGAGGAGCTGATGAGCAGTTCTTC. This encodes CASSSQAGGADEQFF.

This chain uses TRBV7-6 with TRBJ2-3; 9 bases align to TRBD2. The CDR3 covers 17 residues. V dropped 5 bases and J dropped 2; count of bases not matched to a gene: 11. In germline, CDR1 is SGHVS, CDR2 FNYEAQ. The DNA of the CDR3 is TGTGCCAGCAGCCCCCTTGCGGGGGGGCGAAACACAGATACGCAGTATTTT. Translation gives CASSPLAGGRNTDTQYF.

The V gene is TRBV28, the J gene TRBJ2-3; TRBD2 matches 7 bases. The CDR3 length is 15 residues. Trimming at V came to 6 bases and at J to 4 bases, leaving 10 bases not matched to a gene. CDR1 is MDHEN, CDR2 SYDVKM, per germline. CDR3 sequence (DNA): TGTGCCAGCAGCCCGACCGCGGGAGTGGCAGATACGCAGTATTTT. Protein sequence: CASSPTAGVADTQYF.

This clonotype was detected ten times or more. The chain has TRBV2 and TRBJ2-1; TRBD2 matches at 10 bases. V shed 4 bases, J shed 0 bases, and the junction held 0 bases outside the gene matches. CDR3 size: 15 residues. Looked up from germline, CDR1 is SNHLY and CDR2 is FYNNEI. The CDR3 loop is CASSGLAGSYNEQFF. The DNA for the CDR3 is TGTGCCAGCAGTGGACTAGCGGGCTCCTACAATGAGCAGTTCTTC.

The chain links TRBV6-5 to TRBJ1-5; D call uncertain. CDR3 length: 13 residues. Germline CDR1 MNHEY, CDR2 SVGAGI. Trimming shortened V by 6 bases and J by 4 bases, and 10 bases separated the two germline ends. CDR3 sequence (DNA): TGTGCCAGCAGAGAGGGTCAGAATCAGCCCCAGCATTTT. It encodes CASREGQNQPQHF.

This clonotype was picked up many times. This chain links TRBV12-3 or TRBV12-4 with TRBJ2-5; D might be TRBD1 (6 bases). The ends were cut back, 6 bases at V and 2 bases at J, with 16 bases in the middle. The CDR3 contains 15 residues. This CDR3 is CASSRPEGTQETQYF. As DNA, the CDR3 is TGTGCCAGCAGCCGCCCTGAAGGGACACAAGAGACCCAGTACTTC.

This clonotype was observed many times. The chain employs TRBV5-6 and TRBJ1-5, with a tentative D call TRBD1 (5 bases). CDR1 is SGHDT, CDR2 YYEEEE, per germline. Trimming took 3 bases from V and 4 from J, leaving 17 bases between them. The length of the CDR3 is 16 residues. Written as DNA, the CDR3 is TGTGCCAGCAGCTCCGGGTCGGGGGGTTGGAATCAGCCCCAGCATTTT. Protein: CASSSGSGGWNQPQHF. Complete variable domain (other parts from reference TRBV5-6 and TRBJ1-5): DAGVTQSPTHLIKTRGQQVTLRCSPKSGHDTVSWYQQALGQGPQFIFQYYEEEERQRGNFPDRFSGHQFPNYSSELNVNALLLGDSALYLCASSSGSGGWNQPQHFGDGTRLSIL.

A few counts support this clonotype. This chain joins TRBV7-6 and TRBJ1-5; the D gene is possibly TRBD1 (6 bases). This CDR3 is 13 amino acids long. V shed 5 bases and J shed 4 bases, with 9 bases lying between them. Germline CDR1 and CDR2: SGHVS and FNYEAQ. The CDR3 region is CASSKQGNQPQHF. In DNA, the CDR3 is TGTGCCAGCAGCAAACAGGGAAATCAGCCCCAGCATTTT.

This clonotype appeared a few times. The rearrangement uses TRBV28 and TRBJ1-1, with TRBD1 matching 9 bases. Germline V lookup: CDR1 MDHEN, CDR2 SYDVKM. This CDR3 has 14 amino acids. V gave up 8 bases and J gave up 0 bases; unmatched junction bases: 4. DNA of the CDR3: TGTGCCAGCGGGACAGGGAGTATGAACACTGAAGCTTTCTTT. It translates to CASGTGSMNTEAFF.

A remark on this clonotype: Given a much more abundant clone one base away, this may be a read error. V gene TRBV5-1 combines with J gene TRBJ2-1; TRBD2 agrees at 7 bases. Germline CDR1 reads SGHRS; CDR2 reads YFSETQ. This CDR3 has 15 amino acids. CDR3: CASSLSGTAYIEQFF. CDR3 DNA: TGCGCCAGCAGCTTGAGCGGGACGGCCTACATTGAGCAGTTCTTC.

This clonotype was observed many times. The chain has TRBV3-1 and TRBJ1-2; no firm D call. The CDR3 loop spans 14 amino acids. Germline loops: CDR1 LGHDT, CDR2 YNNKEL (reference sequence). V lost 0 bases to trimming and J lost 4 bases, with 9 bases between them. The CDR3 DNA reads as TGTGCCAGCAGCCAAGAGGCGTCAGTCTATGGCTACACCTTC. This gives the protein CASSQEASVYGYTF. Combining the CDR3 with reference TRBV3-1 and TRBJ1-2 gives the whole variable domain DTAVSQTPKYLVTQMGNDKSIKCEQNLGHDTMYWYKQDSKKFLKIMFSYNNKELIINETVPNRFSPKSPDKAHLNLHINSLELGDSAVYFCASSQEASVYGYTFGSGTRLTVV.

This clonotype was found a few times. The chain has TRBV6-5 and TRBJ1-4; 8 bases agree with TRBD1. This CDR3 spans 13 amino acids. The germline gives CDR1 MNHEY, CDR2 SVGAGI. J lost 8 bases, V lost 11 bases, and 10 bases had no gene match. The CDR3 nucleotides read TGTGCCTCCAGGGGGCCTCTGGAGGAAAAACTGTTTTTT. Protein: CASRGPLEEKLFF.

This clonotype was picked up many times. This chain joins TRBV4-3 and TRBJ1-1, with D possibly being TRBD1 (6 bases). CDR1 and CDR2 (germline): LGHNA, YSLEER. The ends were cut back, 0 bases at V and 0 bases at J, with 11 bases in the middle. CDR3 length: 16 amino acids. The CDR3 loop reads CASSQEKGDMNTEAFF. In DNA form, the CDR3 reads TGCGCCAGCAGCCAAGAAAAAGGGGACATGAACACTGAAGCTTTCTTT.

This clonotype occurred many times. V gene TRBV12-3 or TRBV12-4 combines with J gene TRBJ2-1; 15 positions agree with TRBD2. Unmatched junction bases numbered 7, after V lost 7 bases and J lost 0 bases. The CDR3 contains 18 residues. Written as DNA, the CDR3 is TGTGCCAGCAAATCGGGACTAGCGGGGGGTTTCTCCTACAATGAGCAGTTCTTC. The encoded protein is CASKSGLAGGFSYNEQFF.